A single sample gave rise to the 20 T cell receptor beta chains below, sequenced in a study of blood T cell repertoires in COVID-19 (dated by TCRdb to the early 2020s). The protocol used for the library was the immunoSEQ multiplex PCR assay. The table was pulled from immuneACCESS by TCRdb, which kept in-frame rearrangements only. Such tables lose some clones; where checked, under half of the loss comes from unresolved V genes, and the rest has no known cause. This sample comprises roughly 200,000 clones, roughly nine tenths of them detected only once. Clones ranked in the top ten supply around 3.7% of the sample. Sequencing was carried out using PBMCs or T cells enriched from blood (not recorded which). These receptors were taken from a woman in her thirties with acute COVID-19.

The chain combines TRBV3-1 (or the pseudogene TRBV3-2) with TRBJ2-7; 11 positions match TRBD2. Per the germline V gene, CDR1 is LGHDT and CDR2 is YNNKEL (reference sequence). The V and J ends lost 0 bases and 3 bases, in that order; junction bases with no gene match: 4. The length of the CDR3 is 16 residues. CDR3 amino acids: CASSQDSTSGVYEQYF. CDR3 in DNA: TGTGCCAGCAGCCAAGATTCGACTAGCGGGGTCTACGAGCAGTACTTC.

The CDR3, as DNA: TGTGCCAGTACCCTATCGGTCCTGAGAGATGAAAAACTGTTTTTT. Its translation: CASTLSVLRDEKLFF. The V gene is TRBV19, the J gene TRBJ1-4; D is unclear. Germline V gene data show CDR1 as LNHDA and CDR2 as SQIVND (reference sequence). The CDR3 loop spans 15 amino acids. V lost 7 bases and J lost 6, with 18 bases in between.

V gene TRBV5-6 combines with J gene TRBJ1-5; a possible D gene is TRBD1 (5 bases). V dropped 4 bases and J dropped 3 bases, with 8 bases sitting between them. The CDR3 length is 13 residues. Germline CDR1 and CDR2: SGHDT and YYEEEE. CDR3 coding DNA: TGTGCCAGCAGCCTGACAGTCAATCAGCCCCAGCATTTT. Its translation is CASSLTVNQPQHF.

CDR3 residues: CASSLEGGLEQYF. Here the CDR3 DNA reads TGTGCCAGCAGCTTGGAGGGGGGGCTCGAGCAGTACTTC. The rearrangement joins TRBV5-4 to TRBJ2-7, with D maybe TRBD2 (7 bases). The germline V and J ends were trimmed by 0 bases and 6 bases, with 10 bases remaining between them. CDR1 is SGHNT, CDR2 YYREEE, per germline (reference sequence). The CDR3 is 13 amino acids.

This chain uses TRBV7-6 with TRBJ2-1; 8 positions match TRBD2. Germline V lookup: CDR1 SGHVS, CDR2 FNYEAQ. The CDR3 loop spans 16 amino acids. Germline trimming cut 3 bases from V and 3 bases from J; bases unmatched to any gene: 7. The CDR3 loop reads CASSFLAGLLYNEQFF. The CDR3 coding sequence is TGTGCCAGCAGCTTTTTAGCGGGGCTCCTCTACAATGAGCAGTTCTTC.

This rearrangement joins TRBV27 to TRBJ2-1, with 7 bases that match TRBD1. With V trimmed by 7 bases and J by 3 bases, 3 bases remained unmatched. The germline V gene encodes CDR1 MNHEY and CDR2 SMNVEV (reference sequence). CDR3 length: 13 residues. CDR3: CASTQGNYNEQFF. DNA for the CDR3: TGTGCCAGCACACAGGGGAACTACAATGAGCAGTTCTTC.

The sample holds a few counts of this clone. This sequence joins TRBV9 and TRBJ2-7, with 7 bases lining up with TRBD1. The ends lost 4 bases at V and 0 bases at J; junction bases unmatched: 4. CDR1 is SGDLS, CDR2 YYNGEE, per germline. This CDR3 is built from 14 residues. The CDR3 spells CASSPWDSSYEQYF. The DNA of the CDR3 is TGTGCCAGCAGCCCATGGGACAGCTCCTACGAGCAGTACTTC.

The chain uses TRBV24-1 and TRBJ2-2; the match to TRBD2 covers 7 bases. Germline loops: CDR1 KGHDR, CDR2 SFDVKD. This CDR3 comprises 14 residues. The V gene end was trimmed by 5 bases and the J gene end by 4 bases; junction bases not matched to a gene: 3. The CDR3 coding sequence is TGTGCCACCAGTGCAACGGGAGGCACCGGGGAGCTGTTTTTT. Translation gives CATSATGGTGELFF.

The chain has TRBV29-1 and TRBJ2-1; 12 bases agree with TRBD2. The ends lost 4 bases at V and 5 bases at J; junction bases unmatched: 3. The CDR3 loop spans 14 amino acids. The germline V gene has CDR1 SQVTM and CDR2 ANQGSEA. CDR3 nucleotide sequence: TGCAGCGTTGCAGGGACTAGCGGGCACAATGAGCAGTTCTTC. This translates into CSVAGTSGHNEQFF.

The rearrangement uses TRBV6-2 or TRBV6-3 and TRBJ2-1; 14 positions agree with TRBD2. Germline V lookup: CDR1 MNHEY, CDR2 SVGEGT. V was pared by 4 bases and J by 0 bases, with 5 bases of the junction left unmatched. CDR3 length equals 18 residues. The CDR3 loop reads CASSSRTSGGHSYNEQFF. As DNA, the CDR3 is TGTGCCAGCAGTTCTCGGACTAGCGGGGGGCACTCCTACAATGAGCAGTTCTTC.

The chain joins TRBV24-1 to TRBJ1-1, with D possibly TRBD1 on 6 matching bases. CDR1 is KGHDR, CDR2 SFDVKD, per germline. The V gene lost 3 bases and the J gene lost 1 base, with 17 bases spanning the gap. This CDR3 has 17 residues. CDR3 in amino acids: CATSDTSDPTGNTEAFF. Here the CDR3 DNA reads TGTGCCACCAGTGATACCAGCGACCCGACAGGGAACACTGAAGCTTTCTTT.

This clone has only one observation. V is TRBV5-6 and J is TRBJ1-1, with D hard to call. Trimming took 0 bases from V and 8 from J, leaving 8 bases between them. There are 12 residues in the CDR3. CDR1 is SGHDT, CDR2 YYEEEE, per germline. CDR3 nucleotide sequence: TGTGCCAGCAGCTTGGTGCTGGAGGAAGCTTTCTTT. As protein: CASSLVLEEAFF.

This clone has a single count. The rearrangement uses TRBV24-1 and TRBJ1-1; 7 bases agree with TRBD1. V shed 3 bases and J 1 base; nucleotides not matched to a gene: 13. Germline loops: CDR1 KGHDR, CDR2 SFDVKD. This CDR3 contains 18 residues. The CDR3 reads CATSDPPGRGDSNTEAFF. For the CDR3, the DNA is TGTGCCACCAGTGATCCCCCAGGCAGGGGGGACTCGAACACTGAAGCTTTCTTT.

J is TRBJ2-2 and V is TRBV2; a possible D gene is TRBD2 (5 bases). This CDR3 has 11 residues. Germline lookup yields CDR1 SNHLY and CDR2 FYNNEI. Trimming left V 6 bases short and J 8 bases short, with 7 bases between. The CDR3 DNA follows: TGTGCCAGCAGGGACTCTGGGGAGCTGTTTTTT. It yields the protein CASRDSGELFF.

This clone is a singleton in its sample. The CDR3 protein is CAWNRVEDTQYF. CDR3 DNA sequence: TGTGCCTGGAACAGGGTTGAAGATACGCAGTATTTT. The gene calls are TRBV30 and TRBJ2-3, with D possibly being TRBD1 (6 bases). The CDR3 is 12 amino acids. The ends were cut back, 4 bases at V and 5 bases at J, with 10 bases in the middle. CDR1 GTSNPN and CDR2 SVGIG come from the germline V gene (reference sequence).

This chain links TRBV12-3 or TRBV12-4 with TRBJ2-2, with D perhaps TRBD2 (5 bases). V was shortened by 6 bases and J by 1 base, with 6 bases between the two germline ends. The CDR3 is 13 amino acids. In DNA form, the CDR3 reads TGTGCCAGCAGCGGACTGAACACCGGGGAGCTGTTTTTT. Its protein product is CASSGLNTGELFF.

V gene TRBV5-1 combines with J gene TRBJ2-7; D gene unclear. V dropped 0 bases and J dropped 2 bases, with 6 bases sitting between them. CDR1 is SGHRS and CDR2 is YFSETQ in the germline V gene. This CDR3 has 13 residues. The CDR3 nucleotides read TGCGCCAGCAGCTTGGCCGCTACCTACGAGCAGTACTTC. Translating it yields CASSLAATYEQYF.

V gene TRBV7-8 combines with J gene TRBJ1-1; the match to TRBD1 covers 10 bases. The trim removed 3 bases at V and 10 bases at J, leaving 8 bases unmatched. The germline V gene encodes CDR1 SGHVS and CDR2 FQNEAQ. This CDR3 is 14 amino acids long. The CDR3 is CASSLRDRGPGAFF. CDR3 nucleotide sequence: TGTGCCAGCAGCTTGCGGGACAGGGGACCCGGAGCTTTCTTT.

CDR3 region: CASSSQQGPLYNEQFF. The CDR3 region has the DNA TGCGCCAGCAGCTCCCAACAGGGGCCTCTATACAATGAGCAGTTCTTC. The chain recombines TRBV5-1 with TRBJ2-1, with 7 bases that match TRBD1. This CDR3 has 16 residues. V shed 3 bases, J shed 4 bases, and the junction held 10 bases outside the gene matches. CDR1 is SGHRS and CDR2 is YFSETQ in the germline V gene. The full variable domain, with the rest looked up from reference TRBV5-1 and TRBJ2-1, is KAGVTQTPRYLIKTRGQQVTLSCSPISGHRSVSWYQQTPGQGLQFLFEYFSETQRNKGNFPGRFSGRQFSNSRSEMNVSTLELGDSALYLCASSSQQGPLYNEQFFGPGTRLTVL.

V and J are TRBV27 and TRBJ1-1, with a tentative D call TRBD1 (6 bases). Trimming took 4 bases from V and 9 from J, leaving 15 bases between them. CDR1 and CDR2 (germline): MNHEY, SMNVEV (reference sequence). The CDR3 is 13 amino acids. The CDR3: CASSSIQGVQAFF. The CDR3 coding sequence is TGTGCCAGCAGTTCGATACAGGGAGTACAAGCTTTCTTT.